Listed below are T cell receptor beta chains from one sample, sequenced in a study of regulatory T cells in long-lasting Graves disease. From the multiplex PCR reads, TCRdb called clonotypes with MiXCR, one entry per CDR3 protein. This table has hundreds of thousands of distinct CDR3 sequences, roughly 13% appearing once. The sample also formed part of further work on T cells in Graves' hyperthyroidism and ophthalmopathy.

Sequences were derived from peripheral blood mononuclear cells (PBMCs), sampled at new diagnosis, from a patient treated with antithyroid drugs. These receptors were collected from a man younger than 40 with Graves disease. The CDR3 runs from the conserved cysteine through the conserved F or W.

V,J,length,CDR3
TRBV29-1,TRBJ2-5,18,CSVDGLAGVMGPKETQYF
TRBV30,TRBJ2-7,15,CASLNPGLAPYEQYF
TRBV20-1,TRBJ1-5,12,CSARDTTQPQHF
TRBV7-8,TRBJ2-3,13,CASSRGGPDTQYF
TRBV7-2,TRBJ1-1,12,CASSLVRTQAFF
TRBV5-4,TRBJ2-3,12,CASSFDRDTQYF
TRBV6-1,TRBJ1-4,19,CASSEALGGLDRGNEKLFF
TRBV19,TRBJ2-7,14,CASSGTSGYYEQYF
TRBV5-1,TRBJ2-3,16,CASSLGLAGGSDTQYF
TRBV29-1,TRBJ1-1,14,CSVYRGIGDTEAFF
TRBV20-1,TRBJ2-5,11,CSARAQETQYF
TRBV27,TRBJ2-2,13,CATGLAPTGELFF